Below are 17 T cell receptor beta chains sequenced from a single sample in a study of T-cell memory formation after mild COVID-19. TCRdb reanalysed the 5' RACE reads using MiXCR and keeps one entry per CDR3 protein. The sample yields 270,000 or so distinct CDR3 sequences, roughly 17% seen once. Sequenced input: PBMCs or a T cell subset sorted from them (not recorded which). All receptors come from a man aged 18 to 29 who had mild COVID-19 (a few samples of this study predate the infection). Cell type and time point are not known.

This chain uses TRBV29-1 with TRBJ2-1; D is possibly TRBD2 (7 bases). CDR1 is SQVTM, CDR2 ANQGSEA, per germline. The CDR3 sequence is 14 residues long. CDR3 nucleotides: TGCACCATCCCGGGGGGCCGCTCCTACAATGAGCAGTTCTTC. Its translation is CTIPGGRSYNEQFF.

The chain joins TRBV7-9 to TRBJ2-1; TRBD2 agrees at 7 bases. CDR1 and CDR2 (germline): SEHNR, FQNEAQ (reference sequence). The CDR3 totals 15 residues. V shed 4 bases and J 5 bases; nucleotides not matched to a gene: 8. The CDR3, as DNA: TGTGCCAGCAGCTCCTCCAGACTAGCAGACAATGAGCAGTTCTTC. Translated: CASSSSRLADNEQFF.

V and J are TRBV19 and TRBJ2-2, with a possible D match to TRBD1 (5 bases). The CDR3 sequence is 13 residues long. Trimming left V 10 bases short and J 1 base short, with 10 bases between. Germline V gene sequence: CDR1 LNHDA, CDR2 SQIVND (reference sequence). As DNA, the CDR3 is TGTGCCACCGCCACAGGGAACACCGGGGAGCTGTTTTTT. It is translated as CATATGNTGELFF.

V usage is TRBV7-2 and J usage is TRBJ1-4; TRBD1 agrees at 7 bases. Germline CDR1 reads SGHTA; CDR2 reads FQGNSA. V lost 5 bases to trimming and J lost 7 bases; unmatched junction nucleotides: 13. This CDR3 is built from 16 residues. The CDR3, as DNA: TGTGCCAGCAGCCCACAGACAGGGCGGATTTCTGAAAAACTGTTTTTT. Residues: CASSPQTGRISEKLFF.

This chain links TRBV27 with TRBJ2-3; D uncertain. CDR1 is MNHEY, CDR2 SMNVEV, per germline (reference sequence). V lost 3 bases and J lost 1, with 11 bases in between. The CDR3 has 15 residues. The CDR3 region has the DNA TGTGCCAGCAGTTTGCGGTCAGGCCGCACAGATACGCAGTATTTT. Translation gives CASSLRSGRTDTQYF.

This chain joins TRBV28 and TRBJ2-6; D possibly uses TRBD1 or TRBD2 (5 bases each). The germline CDR1 and CDR2 sequences are MDHEN and SYDVKM. V was pared by 10 bases and J by 2 bases, with 9 bases between. The CDR3 covers 13 residues. CDR3 DNA: TGTGCCACCCGGGACCCTGGGGCCAACGTCCTGACTTTC. Translation gives CATRDPGANVLTF.

This clonotype was observed at least ten times. CDR3 in DNA: TGTGCCACCAGCCAGGGAGGCTACGTC. Protein product: CATSQGGYV. The chain links TRBV15 to TRBJ2-7, with D possibly being TRBD2 (6 bases). V lost 5 bases to trimming and J lost 13 bases, with 9 bases between them. Germline assignment: CDR1 LNHNV and CDR2 YYDKDF (reference sequence). This CDR3 comprises 9 residues.

This clonotype has ten or more counts. V is TRBV4-2 and J is TRBJ2-3, with D unresolved. In germline, CDR1 is LGHNA, CDR2 YNFKEQ. V was cut by 0 bases and J by 5 bases, with 3 bases left in between. This CDR3 is 12 amino acids long. As DNA, the CDR3 is TGTGCCAGCAGCCAAGATGTAGATACGCAGTATTTT. Amino acid sequence: CASSQDVDTQYF.

This chain links TRBV7-3 with TRBJ2-1; maybe TRBD2 (6 bases). Trimming pared 4 bases from V and 2 bases from J, leaving 12 bases between. The CDR3 totals 15 residues. The germline V gene has CDR1 SGHTA and CDR2 FQGTGA. The CDR3 region has the DNA TGTGCCAGCAGCTCCCTCGGAGGGACCTACAATGAGCAGTTCTTC. It yields the protein CASSSLGGTYNEQFF.

The chain is built from TRBV6-5 and TRBJ1-2; unclear D gene. Between the trimmed V and J ends, which lost 4 bases and 8 bases, there was a span of 17 bases. The CDR3 sequence is 14 residues long. The germline V gene encodes CDR1 MNHEY and CDR2 SVGAGI. CDR3 in amino acids: CASSSGRYFEGYTF. The DNA of the CDR3 is TGTGCCAGCAGTTCGGGCCGATACTTCGAGGGCTACACCTTC.

This clonotype has just a few counts. The rearrangement uses TRBV6-2 or TRBV6-3 and TRBJ2-7, with 12 bases that match TRBD2. Germline-derived CDR1 and CDR2 are MNHEY and SVGEGT. Unmatched junction bases numbered 2, after V lost 8 bases and J lost 0 bases. This CDR3 is 14 amino acids long. The CDR3 spells CASGLAGSSYEQYF. CDR3 DNA sequence: TGTGCCAGCGGACTAGCGGGGAGCTCCTACGAGCAGTACTTC.

This clonotype was detected only a few times. This chain joins TRBV4-1 and TRBJ2-3; no firm D call. Germline lookup yields CDR1 MGHRA and CDR2 YSYEKL. V was pared by 1 base and J by 5 bases, with 7 bases between. The CDR3 sequence is 13 residues long. CDR3 in amino acids: CASSQVPVDTQYF. The DNA for the CDR3 is TGCGCCAGCAGCCAAGTTCCTGTAGATACGCAGTATTTT.

CDR3 loop: CASSLLTSTGELFF. Here the CDR3 DNA reads TGTGCCAGCAGCTTGTTGACATCCACCGGGGAGCTGTTTTTT. V gene TRBV5-5 combines with J gene TRBJ2-2; D is unresolved. V was cut by 1 base and J by 4 bases, with 8 bases left in between. Germline loops: CDR1 SGHKS, CDR2 YYEKEE (reference sequence). This CDR3 comprises 14 residues. Based on the CDR3 plus reference TRBV5-5 and TRBJ2-2, the full variable domain is DAGVTQSPTHLIKTRGQQVTLRCSPISGHKSVSWYQQVLGQGPQFIFQYYEKEERGRGNFPDRFSARQFPNYSSELNVNALLLGDSALYLCASSLLTSTGELFFGEGSRLTVL.

In this sample, this clonotype turned up a few times. The chain carries TRBV5-1 and TRBJ1-5; the D gene is possibly TRBD1 (5 bases). The ends were cut back, 5 bases at V and 3 bases at J, with 12 bases in the middle. This CDR3 comprises 14 residues. Germline lookup yields CDR1 SGHRS and CDR2 YFSETQ. The CDR3 DNA sequence: TGCGCCAGCAGGCCGGGACCCGACAATCAGCCCCAGCATTTT. Protein sequence: CASRPGPDNQPQHF. The whole variable domain, remainder taken from reference TRBV5-1 and TRBJ1-5, is KAGVTQTPRYLIKTRGQQVTLSCSPISGHRSVSWYQQTPGQGLQFLFEYFSETQRNKGNFPGRFSGRQFSNSRSEMNVSTLELGDSALYLCASRPGPDNQPQHFGDGTRLSIL.

The table lists this clonotype with a few counts. V and J are TRBV28 and TRBJ1-6; D gene ambiguous. Germline assignment: CDR1 MDHEN and CDR2 SYDVKM. CDR3 length equals 14 residues. V lost 6 bases and J 1 base, leaving 7 bases between the germline ends. The CDR3 DNA sequence: TGTGCCAGCAGGCTTTCGTCCTATAATTCACCCCTCCACTTT. Amino acids: CASRLSSYNSPLHF.

This clonotype was observed a few times. The chain couples TRBV28 to TRBJ1-4; possibly TRBD1 for D (5 bases). CDR3 size: 13 residues. Germline CDR1 reads MDHEN; CDR2 reads SYDVKM. Deletions cut 3 bases from V and 8 bases from J, with 10 bases between. The CDR3 sequence: CASSLGQAEKLFF. As DNA, the CDR3 is TGTGCCAGCAGTTTGGGGCAGGCAGAAAAACTGTTTTTT.

This clonotype was seen more than once but under ten times. The chain links TRBV3-1 to TRBJ2-5; D uncertain. CDR1 is LGHDT, CDR2 YNNKEL, per germline (reference sequence). Trimming left V 1 base short and J 5 bases short, with 8 bases between. This CDR3 region has 13 residues. As DNA, the CDR3 is TGTGCCAGCAGCCAAGCGCCCGGGGAGACCCAGTACTTC. This encodes CASSQAPGETQYF.